Listed here are 8 T cell receptor beta chains from one sample, sequenced in a study of blood T cell repertoires in COVID-19. Using immunoSEQ multiplex PCR, the repertoire was profiled, and TCRdb retains in-frame clones only, with some absent. The sample gives 150,000 to 200,000 clones, around 87% of which show up once; around 3.5% is in the top ten. The material sequenced was peripheral blood. The receptors were sampled from a man younger than 35 with active or convalescent COVID-19.

The V gene is TRBV2, the J gene TRBJ1-1, with unresolved D. This CDR3 is built from 13 residues. The germline V and J ends were trimmed by 8 bases and 0 bases, with 10 bases remaining between them. Germline V gene sequence: CDR1 SNHLY, CDR2 FYNNEI. CDR3 protein: CASQNPMNTEAFF. For the CDR3, the DNA is TGTGCCAGCCAAAACCCTATGAACACTGAAGCTTTCTTT.

This rearrangement joins TRBV6-5 to TRBJ1-2; the D is unclear. Germline values: CDR1 MNHEY, CDR2 SVGAGI. There are 11 residues in the CDR3. Trimming took off 5 bases at V and 7 bases at J, with 8 bases between the two ends. CDR3 sequence (DNA): TGTGCCAGCAGTAGCTCTCGTGGCTACACCTTC. Residues: CASSSSRGYTF.

This chain uses TRBV6-5 with TRBJ2-1, with D unclear. The germline CDR1 and CDR2 sequences are MNHEY and SVGAGI. This CDR3 has 14 residues. V was pared by 0 bases and J by 4 bases, with 7 bases between. This chain's CDR3 is CASSYSAFYNEQFF. CDR3 sequence (DNA): TGTGCCAGCAGTTACTCGGCTTTTTACAATGAGCAGTTCTTC.

This chain links TRBV6-2 or TRBV6-3 with TRBJ1-5; TRBD1 agrees at 11 bases. V shed 0 bases, J shed 5 bases, and the junction held 6 bases outside the gene matches. The germline gives CDR1 MNHEY, CDR2 SVGEGT. There are 17 residues in the CDR3. CDR3 residues: CASSYSPDRGQDQPQHF. CDR3 DNA: TGTGCCAGCAGTTACTCTCCGGACAGGGGGCAGGATCAGCCCCAGCATTTT.

This chain connects TRBV27 to TRBJ2-3, with 7 bases identical to TRBD2. The CDR3 consists of 15 residues. V lost 3 bases and J lost 2; bases outside the gene matches: 5. Germline V gene sequence: CDR1 MNHEY, CDR2 SMNVEV (reference sequence). The CDR3 region is CASSFSLASTDTQYF. The CDR3, as DNA: TGTGCCAGCAGTTTCTCACTAGCGTCCACAGATACGCAGTATTTT.

A single count supports this clone. The rearrangement links TRBV7-2 to TRBJ1-1, with D tentatively TRBD1 (5 bases). Germline lookup yields CDR1 SGHTA and CDR2 FQGNSA. This CDR3 is 15 amino acids long. Between the trimmed V and J ends, which lost 3 bases and 0 bases, there was a span of 11 bases. CDR3 DNA: TGTGCCAGCAGCTTGTGGGGCCAGATGAACACTGAAGCTTTCTTT. This sequence encodes CASSLWGQMNTEAFF. Together with reference TRBV7-2 and TRBJ1-1, the CDR3 gives the full variable domain: GAGVSQSPSNKVTEKGKDVELRCDPISGHTALYWYRQSLGQGLEFLIYFQGNSAPDKSGLPSDRFSAERTGGSVSTLTIQRTQQEDSAVYLCASSLWGQMNTEAFFGQGTRLTVV.

This sequence joins TRBV11-3 and TRBJ2-1; the match to TRBD2 covers 10 bases. CDR1 and CDR2 from the germline V gene are SGHNT and YENEEA. V shed 5 bases, J shed 9 bases, and the junction held 7 bases outside the gene matches. The CDR3 sequence is 14 residues long. This CDR3 reads CASSGTSVYGEQFF. The CDR3 DNA follows: TGTGCCAGCAGCGGGACTAGCGTTTATGGTGAGCAGTTCTTC.

CDR3 sequence reads: CASSPRGGDSTEAFF. For the CDR3, the DNA is TGTGCCAGTAGCCCAAGAGGCGGTGACAGCACTGAAGCTTTCTTT. J is TRBJ1-1 and V is TRBV19; D possibly corresponds to TRBD1 (5 bases). The germline V gene has CDR1 LNHDA and CDR2 SQIVND (reference sequence). Trimming took 6 bases from V and 4 from J, leaving 18 bases between them. This CDR3 spans 15 amino acids.